The entry that follows covers one T cell receptor beta chain sequence. What it recognizes is unknown. The assay was immunoSEQ multiplex PCR, and TCRdb's table has in-frame clones only and misses some. The table shows roughly 10,000 clones, with roughly two thirds occurring only once. This entry belongs to a study of CD4+ T cells in melanoma. Findings and caveats of the study: Reportedly, melanoma neoantigen-specific CD4+ T cells showed varied differentiation states. CD8+ T cell, macrophage and B cell function reportedly correlated with neoantigen-specific CD4+ T cells.

The J segment lost 8 bases and the V segment lost 0 bases, leaving 4 bases of the junction unmatched. This CDR3 spans 15 amino acids. Germline V lookup: CDR1 MRHNA, CDR2 SNTAGT. The origin of this receptor is a human donor with melanoma. The V gene is TRBV6-4, the J gene TRBJ1-6, with TRBD1 matching over 7 bases. The sample comprised cells from a culture (not recorded whether cultured in vitro). CDR3 DNA: TGTGCCAGCAGTGACTCAGGCAGGGGGGATTCACCCCTCCACTTT. It encodes CASSDSGRGDSPLHF.